These 8 T cell receptor beta chains originate from one sample sequenced in a study of radiotherapy plus CTLA-4 blockade in lung cancer. Using immunoSEQ multiplex PCR, the repertoire was profiled, and TCRdb retains in-frame clones only, with some absent. Of 55,000 to 85,000 clones listed, roughly 76% are singletons. The starting material was peripheral blood, obtained from a patient treated with radiotherapy plus ipilimumab. The receptors here all came from a human donor with non-small cell lung cancer whose response to radiotherapy plus ipilimumab could not be evaluated. Some clones in this sample may be carry-over from other donors' samples.

The rearrangement uses TRBV28 and TRBJ1-2; 7 bases match TRBD1. Germline CDR1 reads MDHEN; CDR2 reads SYDVKM. CDR3 length: 12 residues. With 3 bases clipped from V and 8 bases from J, the junction kept 3 bases outside the gene matches. CDR3 in DNA: TGTGCCAGCAGTTTGACAGGGCAGGGCTACACCTTC. Protein: CASSLTGQGYTF.

Regarding this clone: At one end, the junction sequence differs from germline, possibly due to a read error. This rearrangement joins TRBV5-1 to TRBJ2-2, with TRBD1 matching 7 bases. This CDR3 is 14 amino acids long. Germline V CDR1 and CDR2: SGHRS, YFSETQ. The CDR3 DNA sequence: TGCGTCAGCAGCTTGGGACAGCCAACCGGGGAGCTGTTTTTT. Its protein is CVSSLGQPTGELFF.

The V gene is TRBV25-1, the J gene TRBJ2-3, with 8 bases aligning to TRBD2. V gave up 4 bases and J gave up 4 bases; unmatched junction bases: 7. This CDR3 spans 15 amino acids. From germline, CDR1 is MGHDK and CDR2 SYGVNS. The CDR3 DNA reads TGTGCCAGCAGTGCGGGCGGGGGGAGTGCAGATACGCAGTATTTT. Residues: CASSAGGGSADTQYF.

The rearrangement links TRBV5-1 to TRBJ1-1; D is unresolved. Trimming took 3 bases from V and 4 from J, leaving 10 bases between them. The germline gives CDR1 SGHRS, CDR2 YFSETQ. The CDR3 length is 13 residues. The CDR3 sequence is CASSSGVVTEAFF. DNA of the CDR3: TGCGCCAGCAGCTCGGGAGTGGTCACTGAAGCTTTCTTT.

The CDR3 protein is CASSQDGAGLIYEQYF. The CDR3 DNA reads as TGTGCCAGCAGCCAAGACGGGGCGGGACTGATCTACGAGCAGTACTTC. The chain combines TRBV4-2 with TRBJ2-7; weak D call: TRBD2 (6 bases). CDR3 size: 16 residues. Deletions cut 0 bases from V and 3 bases from J, with 15 bases between. CDR1 is LGHNA, CDR2 YNFKEQ, per germline.

Here the CDR3 DNA reads TGCGCCAGCAGCCAAGAGTGGTTGGGCTCGTATGGCTACACCTTC. Protein product: CASSQEWLGSYGYTF. V and J are TRBV4-3 and TRBJ1-2; D gene uncertain. Germline lookup yields CDR1 LGHNA and CDR2 YSLEER. V was shortened by 0 bases and J by 5 bases, with 13 bases between the two germline ends. This CDR3 spans 15 amino acids.

With respect to this clone: The CDR3 carries no conserved terminal phenylalanine or tryptophan, so it likely arises from a read error. The DNA is left out, because the CDR3 cannot be placed on it with certainty; the CDR3 is given as TCRdb lists it. This chain joins TRBV5-1 and TRBJ2-3; the DNA was not used to check the table's D call, TRBD2. The CDR3 comprises 13 residues, both ends counted. Germline values: CDR1 SGHRS, CDR2 YFSETQ. The CDR3 is CASSPCFPTSGGL.

This chain joins TRBV5-1 and TRBJ2-7; tentatively, D is TRBD1 (6 bases). The germline V gene has CDR1 SGHRS and CDR2 YFSETQ. Trimming took 3 bases from V and 5 from J, leaving 15 bases between them. The CDR3 runs 14 residues. CDR3 in amino acids: CASSSQGILHEQYF. The CDR3 nucleotides are TGCGCCAGCAGCTCCCAGGGGATCCTCCACGAGCAGTACTTC.